The subject of this entry is one TCR beta chain. The antigen it binds to is not known. One base away there is no much larger clone; base qualities are not given. This record comes from a study of shared clonotypes between healthy human individuals (dated by TCRdb to the early 2020s). As for the study more broadly: Two women and a few men aged 18 to 49 years were included in the cohort. Libraries were prepared and TCR repertoires were sequenced by different laboratories using diverse techniques, in order to increase sequencing depth and limit assay-specific biases. Blood TCR repertoires of five healthy adults were deeply sequenced to estimate repertoire size and the extent of clonotype sharing between individuals. Between about 0.85 and 10 billion PBMCs per donor were obtained by leukapheresis. For each donor, three plates each were used for CD4 naive and CD4 memory, two plates were used for CD8 naive, and one plate was used for CD8 memory. Broader findings and caveats from the paper: When a handful of donors were compared, the shared fraction of clonotypes was about 5% for naive CD4, approximately 3.3% for naive CD8, 2.3% for memory CD4, and about 0.36% for memory CD8. Estimated clonotype richness was generally larger for naive than for memory subsets. Clonotypes shared by all four sorted-subset donors showed higher generation probabilities than non-shared clonotypes. Sampling was limited to blood, and TCR repertoires in tissue likely differ from TCR repertoires in blood. Pairwise subsampling indicated that sequencing depth was expected to affect the degree of clonotype sharing among donors. Because the study included a small number of donors, the genetic and exposure-history diversity represented was limited. Rarefaction of sorted-subset datasets indicated incomplete sequencing despite the large sequencing depth.

Healthy HIV-negative adults with no recently reported acute infections or vaccinations were included as donors. Only Caucasian adults living in Nashville, Tennessee, USA were represented among the donors. CD4+ T cells were enriched through magnetic negative selection, after which naive cells were positively selected on CD45RA and the remaining negative fraction served as the memory subset. Blood was collected by leukapheresis, and PBMCs were isolated by Ficoll-Histopaque density gradient centrifugation and then cryopreserved in liquid nitrogen vapor phase. Analytical flow cytometry was used to check the purity and quantity of each magnetically sorted T cell population. Each sorted fraction had its genomic DNA isolated and then quantified by UV absorbance on a Nanodrop 2000c. CDR1 and CDR2 were assigned from the germline V gene (reference sequence) as SEHNR and FQNEAQ. Between the V and J ends, shortened by 5 bases and 4 bases respectively, the junction contains 13 bases. Its CDR3 holds 14 amino acids, cysteine through phenylalanine. The CDR3 DNA has 42 bases and is translated from base 1.

TCR CDR3 regions were amplified from genomic DNA by multiplex PCR using the deep immunoSEQ assay. Extracted genomic DNA from each cell subset was spread evenly across all wells of several immunoSEQ 96-well plates, with each plate serving as a replicate. Each replicate PCR for sorted subsets received roughly 0.2 ug genomic DNA, equal to tens of thousands of T cell genomes. Purified libraries were quantified with a Qubit 3.0 fluorometer, sized on a Bioanalyzer 2100, and re-quantified with the KAPA Library Quantification kit. Each immunoSEQ 96-well plate was sequenced on its own single-read 150-cycle Illumina NextSeq 550 flow cell. The paper's data handling went like this. Because the immunoSEQ output held only junctional sequences and lacked quality scores, the filtering could not match the filtering applied to full-length reads. Sequences were annotated with PyIR, a Python wrapper for IgBLAST v1.9, and V/J genes and CDR3 were assigned using IMGT germline references. Reads with weak V/J assignments (E-value above 1e-6), missing CDR3, stop codons, out-of-frame junctions, or ambiguous translated residues were removed. V3J clonotypes were defined as sequences sharing the same inferred V gene, J gene, and CDR3 amino acid sequence. Percentage overlap between repertoires was calculated by dividing the number of shared unique clonotypes by the size of the smaller repertoire. RTK rarefaction, the Chao1 estimator, and Recon v2.1 estimates of unobserved clonotypes were used to assess repertoire richness. OLGA was used to compute generation probabilities for all TCRbeta clonotypes that the gDNA method yielded from four donors. The table comes from immuneACCESS by way of TCRdb, which keeps in-frame sequences with V and J called. Part of the clones is missing from these tables; in studies checked, under half for an unresolved V gene and the rest for unknown reasons. V and J calls plus clone size are reproduced from that table; the DNA served to infer D and trimming. The sample table records 2,500,000 or so clones; 85% to 95% of these occur just once. The ten largest clones represent 0.37% of the sample.

The chain uses TRBV7-9 and TRBJ2-3, with the D segment identity uncertain. The clonotype originates from a man younger than 30 in good health. Some clones in this sample may be carry-over from other donors' samples. The sequencing sample was made of naive CD4+ T cells from PBMCs. According to the study, the label for this sample's cell subset or site signals: CD45RA+ positively selected. The CDR3 has the sequence CASSIPDPADTQYF. The nucleotides read TGTGCCAGCAGCATACCGGACCCAGCAGATACGCAGTATTTT.